This passage covers 15 T cell receptor beta chains from one sample sequenced in a study of radiotherapy plus CTLA-4 blockade in lung cancer. TCRdb keeps only in-frame clones here, not all; method: immunoSEQ multiplex PCR. Of over 70,000 clones listed, around 87% are singletons. The sample consisted of peripheral blood, taken from a patient treated with radiotherapy plus ipilimumab. Every receptor here comes from a human donor with non-small cell lung cancer who had a partial response to radiotherapy plus ipilimumab.

This rearrangement joins TRBV2 to TRBJ1-2, with 7 nucleotides matching TRBD1. Germline values: CDR1 SNHLY, CDR2 FYNNEI. J lost 7 bases, V lost 9 bases, and 8 bases had no gene match. The CDR3 length is 12 residues. The CDR3 nucleotides read TGTGCCAGGGGTGACAGGGTTAGTGGCTACACCTTC. It codes for CARGDRVSGYTF.

This chain connects TRBV6-4 to TRBJ1-1; D is uncertain. Between the trimmed V and J ends, which lost 5 bases and 7 bases, there was a span of 11 bases. Germline V CDR1 and CDR2: MRHNA, SNTAGT. The CDR3 is made up of 12 amino acids. CDR3 sequence (DNA): TGTGCCAGCAGTTACCGAACAAGTGAAGCTTTCTTT. Protein product: CASSYRTSEAFF.

V and J are TRBV5-8 and TRBJ2-1; 8 bases line up with TRBD1. V was clipped by 8 bases and J by 7 bases; unmatched bases: 8. Germline V lookup: CDR1 SGHTS, CDR2 YDEGEE. The CDR3 contains 13 residues. The CDR3 bases are TGTGCCAGTCTCGTCAGGGGGCGGAATGAGCAGTTCTTC. Translation gives CASLVRGRNEQFF.

To note about this clone: Other DNA sequences within the sample encode an identical CDR3. The chain links TRBV19 to TRBJ2-3; TRBD1 matches at 9 bases. The length of the CDR3 is 16 residues. The J segment lost 2 bases and the V segment lost 3 bases, leaving 6 bases of the junction unmatched. Germline values: CDR1 LNHDA, CDR2 SQIVND (reference sequence). This CDR3 reads CASSILGQGFTDTQYF. The DNA of the CDR3 is TGTGCCAGTAGTATTTTGGGACAGGGATTCACAGATACGCAGTATTTT.

The chain employs TRBV15 and TRBJ1-5; D not certain. Per germline, CDR1 LNHNV and CDR2 YYDKDF (reference sequence). Trimming pared 0 bases from V and 1 base from J, leaving 7 bases between. The CDR3 extends over 15 amino acids. Here the CDR3 reads CATSRDGRSNQPQHF. Written as DNA, the CDR3 is TGTGCCACCAGCAGAGATGGCAGGAGCAATCAGCCCCAGCATTTT.

This chain links TRBV7-8 with TRBJ1-2; D remains unclear. CDR3 length: 12 amino acids. Germline-derived CDR1 and CDR2 are SGHVS and FQNEAQ. V lost 4 bases and J lost 4, with 7 bases in between. CDR3 region: CASSSGTYGYTF. The CDR3 region has the DNA TGTGCCAGCAGCTCAGGCACCTATGGCTACACCTTC.

The gene calls are TRBV27 and TRBJ2-1; weak D call: TRBD1 (6 bases). Trimming left V 10 bases short and J 1 base short, with 11 bases between. Germline V CDR1 and CDR2: MNHEY, SMNVEV (reference sequence). The length of the CDR3 is 13 residues. CDR3 loop: CATMRGSYNEQFF. CDR3 sequence (DNA): TGTGCCACTATGAGGGGGTCCTACAATGAGCAGTTCTTC.

The table lists this clone with a count of one. This chain's CDR3 is CASSQTPDRGRELAYGYTF. CDR3 in DNA: TGCGCCAGCAGTCAAACACCGGACAGGGGGCGTGAATTAGCCTATGGCTACACCTTC. The chain uses TRBV23-1 and TRBJ1-2, with 11 bases identical to TRBD1. TRBV23-1 is identified as an open reading frame with a role that is uncertain. The CDR3 contains 19 residues. J lost 4 bases, V lost 2 bases, and 15 bases had no gene match.

The chain employs TRBV9 and TRBJ2-7, with TRBD1 as a possible D gene (6 bases). Germline V gene sequence: CDR1 SGDLS, CDR2 YYNGEE. V was pared by 4 bases and J by 3 bases, with 11 bases between. The CDR3 consists of 13 residues. The DNA for the CDR3 is TGTGCCAGCAGCTTCAGGACAGACTACGAGCAGTACTTC. It encodes CASSFRTDYEQYF.

The chain links TRBV6-5 to TRBJ1-2; no clear D gene. This CDR3 is 14 amino acids long. Trimming took 5 bases from V and 3 from J, leaving 13 bases between them. Germline V gene lookup returns CDR1 MNHEY and CDR2 SVGAGI. CDR3 DNA: TGTGCCAGCAGTCAACCGGGAGCAGACTATGGCTACACCTTC. Encoded protein: CASSQPGADYGYTF.

V and J are TRBV30 and TRBJ1-1; TRBD1 agrees at 7 bases. J was trimmed by 1 base and V by 0 bases; bases with no gene match: 2. There are 14 residues in the CDR3. Germline CDR1 GTSNPN, CDR2 SVGIG (reference sequence). This CDR3 reads CAWSVRQGNTEAFF. The CDR3, as DNA: TGTGCCTGGAGTGTGAGACAGGGGAACACTGAAGCTTTCTTT.

The chain has TRBV21-1 and TRBJ2-7; the table calls TRBD1, which could not be checked here. TRBV21-1 is marked as a pseudogene. The CDR3 is 16 residues long. The CDR3 region is CASSKSKGYRPYEQYV. The DNA for the CDR3 is TGTGCCAGCAGCAAATCCAAGGGGTACAGGCCCTACGAGCAGTACGTC.

The rearrangement links TRBV7-9 to TRBJ2-5, with 7 bases that match TRBD1. Germline loops: CDR1 SEHNR, CDR2 FQNEAQ (reference sequence). The CDR3 extends over 14 amino acids. With 5 bases clipped from V and 4 bases from J, the junction kept 7 bases outside the gene matches. In nucleotides, the CDR3 is TGTGCCAGCAGCCATGTAGGGGGCCTAGAGACCCAGTACTTC. Amino acids: CASSHVGGLETQYF.

The rearrangement joins TRBV7-9 to TRBJ2-7; weak D call: TRBD1 (6 bases). In germline, CDR1 is SEHNR, CDR2 FQNEAQ (reference sequence). V was trimmed by 5 bases and J by 1 base, leaving 12 bases between them. The CDR3 has 14 residues. CDR3 bases: TGTGCCAGCAGCAAGGACAGCCTTTCCTACGAGCAGTACGTC. It codes for CASSKDSLSYEQYV.

The rearrangement links TRBV6-1 to TRBJ2-7; D uncertain. Between the trimmed V and J ends, which lost 6 bases and 3 bases, there was a span of 3 bases. Germline loops: CDR1 MNHNS, CDR2 SASEGT. CDR3 length: 10 amino acids. CDR3 loop: CASRNYEQYV. The CDR3, as DNA: TGTGCCAGCAGGAACTACGAGCAGTACGTC.